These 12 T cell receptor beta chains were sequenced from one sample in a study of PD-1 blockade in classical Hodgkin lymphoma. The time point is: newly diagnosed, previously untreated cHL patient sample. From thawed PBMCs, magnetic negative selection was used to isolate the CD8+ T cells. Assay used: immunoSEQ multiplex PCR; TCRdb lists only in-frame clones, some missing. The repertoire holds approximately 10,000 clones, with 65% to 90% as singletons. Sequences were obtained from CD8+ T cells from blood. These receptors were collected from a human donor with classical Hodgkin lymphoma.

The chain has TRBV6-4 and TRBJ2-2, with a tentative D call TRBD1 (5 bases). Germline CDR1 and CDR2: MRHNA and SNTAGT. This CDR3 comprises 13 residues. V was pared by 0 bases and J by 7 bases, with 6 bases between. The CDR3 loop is CASSDSDSGELFF. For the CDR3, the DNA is TGTGCCAGCAGTGACTCCGACAGCGGGGAGCTGTTTTTT.

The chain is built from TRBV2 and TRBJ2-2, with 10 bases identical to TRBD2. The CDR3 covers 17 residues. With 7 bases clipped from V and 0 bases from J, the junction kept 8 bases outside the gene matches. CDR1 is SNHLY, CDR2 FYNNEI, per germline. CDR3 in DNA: TGTGCCAGCAAGGTTTCTAGCGGGGGCCCGAACACCGGGGAGCTGTTTTTT. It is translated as CASKVSSGGPNTGELFF. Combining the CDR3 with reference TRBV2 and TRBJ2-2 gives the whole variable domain EPEVTQTPSHQVTQMGQEVILRCVPISNHLYFYWYRQILGQKVEFLVSFYNNEISEKSEIFDDQFSVERPDGSNFTLKIRSTKLEDSAMYFCASKVSSGGPNTGELFFGEGSRLTVL.

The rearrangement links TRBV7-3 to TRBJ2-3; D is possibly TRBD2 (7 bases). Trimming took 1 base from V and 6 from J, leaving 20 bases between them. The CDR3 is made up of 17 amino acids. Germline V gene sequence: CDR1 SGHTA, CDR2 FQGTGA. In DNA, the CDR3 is TGTGCCAGCAGCTTAAACCCATGGGAGGGGGGGTTGGATACGCAGTATTTT. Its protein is CASSLNPWEGGLDTQYF.

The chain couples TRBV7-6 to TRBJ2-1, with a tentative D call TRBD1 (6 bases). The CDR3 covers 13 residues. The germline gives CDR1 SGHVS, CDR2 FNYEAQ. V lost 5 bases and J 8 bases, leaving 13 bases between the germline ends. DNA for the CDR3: TGTGCCAGCAGCCTCGGGACACTCGATGAGCAGTTCTTC. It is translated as CASSLGTLDEQFF. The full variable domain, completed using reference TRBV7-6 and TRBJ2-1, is GAGVSQSPRYKVTKRGQDVALRCDPISGHVSLYWYRQALGQGPEFLTYFNYEAQQDKSGLPNDRFSAERPEGSISTLTIQRTEQRDSAMYRCASSLGTLDEQFFGPGTRLTVL.

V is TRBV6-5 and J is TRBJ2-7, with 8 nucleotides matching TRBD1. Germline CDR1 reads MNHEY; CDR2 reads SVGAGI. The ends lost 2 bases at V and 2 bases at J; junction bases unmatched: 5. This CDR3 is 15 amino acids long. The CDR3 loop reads CASSYTTGVPYEQYF. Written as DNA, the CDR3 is TGTGCCAGCAGTTACACGACAGGGGTCCCCTACGAGCAGTACTTC.

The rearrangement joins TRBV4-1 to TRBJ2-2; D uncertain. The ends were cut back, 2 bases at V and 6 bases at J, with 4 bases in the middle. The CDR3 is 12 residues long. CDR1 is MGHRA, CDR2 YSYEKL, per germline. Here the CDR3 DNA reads TGCGCCAGCAGCCAAATCGCCGGGGAGCTGTTTTTT. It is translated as CASSQIAGELFF.

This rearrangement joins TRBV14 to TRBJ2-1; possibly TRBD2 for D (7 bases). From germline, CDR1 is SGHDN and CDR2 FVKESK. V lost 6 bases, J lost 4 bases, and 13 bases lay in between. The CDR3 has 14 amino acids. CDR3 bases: TGTGCCAGCAGTCAGGGGAGGGTATACAATGAGCAGTTCTTC. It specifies CASSQGRVYNEQFF.

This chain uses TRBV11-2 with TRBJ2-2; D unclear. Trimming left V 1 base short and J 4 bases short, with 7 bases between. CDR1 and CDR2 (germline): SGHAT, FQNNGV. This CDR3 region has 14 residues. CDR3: CASSLGPLTGELFF. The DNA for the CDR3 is TGTGCCAGCAGCTTAGGGCCCCTCACCGGGGAGCTGTTTTTT.

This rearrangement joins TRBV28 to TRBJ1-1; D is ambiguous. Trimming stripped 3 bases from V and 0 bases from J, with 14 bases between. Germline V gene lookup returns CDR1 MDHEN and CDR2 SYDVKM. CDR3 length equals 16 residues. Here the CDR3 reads CASSFPNILMNTEAFF. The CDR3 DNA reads TGTGCCAGCAGTTTCCCGAACATCCTTATGAACACTGAAGCTTTCTTT.

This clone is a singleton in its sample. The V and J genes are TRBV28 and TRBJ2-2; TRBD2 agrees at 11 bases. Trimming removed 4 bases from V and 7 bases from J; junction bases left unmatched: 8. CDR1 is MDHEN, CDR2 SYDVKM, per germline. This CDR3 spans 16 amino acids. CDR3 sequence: CASSSDSGGARGELFF. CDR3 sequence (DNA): TGTGCCAGCAGTTCCGATAGCGGGGGGGCCCGCGGGGAGCTGTTTTTT.

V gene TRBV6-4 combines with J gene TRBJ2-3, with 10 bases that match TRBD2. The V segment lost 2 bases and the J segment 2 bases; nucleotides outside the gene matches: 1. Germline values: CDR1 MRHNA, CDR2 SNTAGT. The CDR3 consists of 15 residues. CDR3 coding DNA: TGTGCCAGCAGTGACACTAGCGGGGCCACAGATACGCAGTATTTT. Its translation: CASSDTSGATDTQYF.

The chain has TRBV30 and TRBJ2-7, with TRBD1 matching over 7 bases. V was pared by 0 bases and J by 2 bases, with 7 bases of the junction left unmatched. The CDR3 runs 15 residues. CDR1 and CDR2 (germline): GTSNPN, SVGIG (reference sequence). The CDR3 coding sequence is TGTGCCTGGAGTGTACCGCGGACAGGAGCCTACGAGCAGTACTTC. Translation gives CAWSVPRTGAYEQYF.